Below, 26 T cell receptor beta chains from the same sample are listed, as sequenced in a study of shared clonotypes between healthy human individuals. Clones were sequenced by immunoSEQ multiplex PCR, and TCRdb holds only the in-frame ones, with some missing. The repertoire holds 1.6 million or so clones, around 98.5% seen once, with around 0.38% in the top ten. Sequencing used naive CD4+ T cells sorted from blood. Subset: CD45RA+ positively selected. The receptors stem from a man aged 25-45 years in good health.

This chain links TRBV5-4 with TRBJ2-3; D unresolved. The germline V and J ends were trimmed by 1 base and 2 bases, with 8 bases remaining between them. In germline, CDR1 is SGHNT, CDR2 YYREEE (reference sequence). There are 14 residues in the CDR3. The CDR3 DNA is TGTGCCAGCAGCTTGTGGTCAGTCACAGATACGCAGTATTTT. Its protein product is CASSLWSVTDTQYF.

The J gene is TRBJ2-7, the V gene TRBV7-2; TRBD2 matches at 10 bases. The V segment lost 2 bases and the J segment 9 bases; nucleotides outside the gene matches: 10. Germline V gene data show CDR1 as SGHTA and CDR2 as FQGNSA. The CDR3 totals 15 residues. CDR3 loop: CASSLLPAGGPRQYF. As DNA, the CDR3 is TGTGCCAGCAGCTTATTGCCAGCGGGAGGGCCCCGGCAGTACTTC.

The rearrangement uses TRBV11-1 and TRBJ1-1; D perhaps matches TRBD1 (5 bases). The germline V gene encodes CDR1 SGHAT and CDR2 FQDESV (reference sequence). V was trimmed by 4 bases and J by 1 base, leaving 22 bases between them. The CDR3 runs to 18 residues. CDR3 sequence (DNA): TGTGCCAGCAGCTCCCTCCAAATAGGCTGGGGCGCGAACACTGAAGCTTTCTTT. Translated: CASSSLQIGWGANTEAFF.

This chain connects TRBV5-8 to TRBJ1-3; D remains ambiguous. V gave up 0 bases and J gave up 4 bases, with 11 bases separating them. Germline V CDR1 and CDR2: SGHTS, YDEGEE. The CDR3 is made up of 15 amino acids. For the CDR3, the DNA is TGTGCCAGCAGCTTGGTCCTGTGGGCCGGAAACACCATATATTTT. Its protein product is CASSLVLWAGNTIYF.

V is TRBV7-3 and J is TRBJ2-1, with D hard to call. Germline V gene lookup returns CDR1 SGHTA and CDR2 FQGTGA. Trimming shortened V by 1 base and J by 6 bases, and 10 bases separated the two germline ends. CDR3 length: 14 residues. The CDR3 DNA follows: TGTGCCAGCAGCTTAAGGGCCAGCGCCAATGAGCAGTTCTTC. This encodes CASSLRASANEQFF.

Worth noting for this clone: The same CDR3 arises from other DNA sequences in this sample as well. For the CDR3, the DNA is TGTGCCTGGATGGGGGGTAACTATGGCTACACCTTC. As protein: CAWMGGNYGYTF. The chain joins TRBV30 to TRBJ1-2; D is possibly TRBD1 (5 bases). Looked up from germline, CDR1 is GTSNPN and CDR2 is SVGIG (reference sequence). V lost 4 bases and J lost 1, with 7 bases in between. The CDR3 runs 12 residues.

The chain is built from TRBV9 and TRBJ2-6, with D perhaps assigned TRBD1 or TRBD2 (5 bases each). V lost 4 bases and J 0 bases, leaving 11 bases between the germline ends. From germline, CDR1 is SGDLS and CDR2 YYNGEE. This CDR3 contains 16 residues. In DNA, the CDR3 is TGTGCCAGCAGCCCTCGGGACCGCTCTGGGGCCAACGTCCTGACTTTC. Translation: CASSPRDRSGANVLTF.

This chain uses TRBV11-1 with TRBJ2-3; D may be TRBD1 (7 bases). Per the germline V gene, CDR1 is SGHAT and CDR2 is FQDESV (reference sequence). The CDR3 has 17 residues. Trimming stripped 2 bases from V and 3 bases from J, with 18 bases between. The CDR3 coding sequence is TGTGCCAGCAGCTTAACGCTCGGGGCAGGGGGGACAGATACGCAGTATTTT. The encoded protein is CASSLTLGAGGTDTQYF.

This chain joins TRBV18 and TRBJ2-1; 7 positions match TRBD2. Germline V gives CDR1 KGHSH, CDR2 LQKENI. The CDR3 spans 17 residues. Trimming took 0 bases from V and 7 from J; bases not matched to a gene: 12. CDR3 sequence (DNA): TGTGCCAGCTCACCACCCACAGCGGGAAAAAGTAGTAATGAGCAGTTCTTC. Protein sequence: CASSPPTAGKSSNEQFF.

V gene TRBV9 combines with J gene TRBJ2-3; TRBD1 is a possible D gene (6 bases). Germline-derived CDR1 and CDR2 are SGDLS and YYNGEE. Trimming took off 7 bases at V and 2 bases at J, with 14 bases between the two ends. The CDR3 runs to 14 residues. CDR3 in DNA: TGTGCCAGCGGATTACAGGGTGCCACAGATACGCAGTATTTT. Residues: CASGLQGATDTQYF. Full variable domain (missing parts from reference TRBV9 and TRBJ2-3): DSGVTQTPKHLITATGQRVTLRCSPRSGDLSVYWYQQSLDQGLQFLIQYYNGEERAKGNILERFSAQQFPDLHSELNLSSLELGDSALYFCASGLQGATDTQYFGPGTRLTVL.

This clone was counted once. The chain combines TRBV6-4 with TRBJ2-2; no firm D call. V lost 8 bases, J lost 1 base, and 8 bases lay in between. Germline V gene sequence: CDR1 MRHNA, CDR2 SNTAGT. The CDR3 has 13 residues. The CDR3 DNA follows: TGTGCCAGCGCAACAGAGAACACCGGGGAGCTGTTTTTT. This gives the protein CASATENTGELFF.

On this clone: Additional DNA sequences in this sample encode the identical CDR3. The chain uses TRBV19 and TRBJ2-7, with no clear D. Per germline, CDR1 LNHDA and CDR2 SQIVND (reference sequence). V was cut by 5 bases and J by 5 bases, with 10 bases left in between. The CDR3 extends over 12 amino acids. The CDR3 bases are TGTGCCAGTAGTGAGCATAGGGACGAGCAGTACTTC. Translated: CASSEHRDEQYF.

Worth noting for this clone: Additional DNA sequences in this sample encode the identical CDR3. The chain joins TRBV18 to TRBJ1-2, with D tentatively TRBD1 (6 bases). The CDR3 covers 13 residues. CDR1 and CDR2 (germline): KGHSH, LQKENI. Between the trimmed V and J ends, which lost 2 bases and 4 bases, there was a span of 8 bases. CDR3 nucleotides: TGTGCCAGCTCACCAGACAGGACCTATGGCTACACCTTC. Its protein product is CASSPDRTYGYTF.

This clone was detected once. The gene calls are TRBV28 and TRBJ1-4; D not resolved. In germline, CDR1 is MDHEN, CDR2 SYDVKM. The CDR3 is made up of 12 amino acids. V shed 6 bases and J shed 8 bases, with 10 bases lying between them. CDR3 in DNA: TGTGCCAGCAGAAATGACCACGAAAAACTGTTTTTT. Translating gives CASRNDHEKLFF.

This chain connects TRBV18 to TRBJ2-3; TRBD2 aligns across 10 bases. V gave up 1 base and J gave up 3 bases; unmatched junction bases: 10. Germline V gene sequence: CDR1 KGHSH, CDR2 LQKENI. CDR3 size: 18 residues. The DNA of the CDR3 is TGTGCCAGCTCACCACTTTATCCATTAGCGGGAGGTACAGATACGCAGTATTTT. It specifies CASSPLYPLAGGTDTQYF.

In DNA form, the CDR3 reads TGTGCCAGCAGCTTATCTGGGACTGAAGCTTTCTTT. Translation: CASSLSGTEAFF. The V and J genes are TRBV7-8 and TRBJ1-1, with D hard to call. Germline V lookup: CDR1 SGHVS, CDR2 FQNEAQ. Trimming took 2 bases from V and 5 from J, leaving 6 bases between them. The CDR3 is 12 amino acids.

This clone was counted once. This chain connects TRBV27 to TRBJ2-1; 15 nucleotides line up with TRBD2. Germline V gene data show CDR1 as MNHEY and CDR2 as SMNVEV (reference sequence). Trimming at V came to 2 bases and at J to 9 bases, leaving 8 bases not matched to a gene. The CDR3 has 17 amino acids. The CDR3 sequence is CASSLRRTSGREGEQFF. Here the CDR3 DNA reads TGTGCCAGCAGTTTACGCCGGACTAGCGGGAGGGAGGGTGAGCAGTTCTTC.

V is TRBV28 and J is TRBJ2-7; possibly TRBD1 for D (7 bases). This CDR3 is 14 amino acids long. The germline V gene has CDR1 MDHEN and CDR2 SYDVKM. The V end was cut by 7 bases, the J end by 6 bases, with 19 bases between. The CDR3 reads CASIPTGRTGEQYF. The CDR3 DNA sequence: TGTGCCAGCATCCCGACAGGGAGGACTGGCGAGCAGTACTTC.

The genes are TRBV5-4 and TRBJ2-2; no clear D gene. The CDR3 has 13 residues. CDR1 is SGHNT and CDR2 is YYREEE in the germline V gene (reference sequence). V was pared by 4 bases and J by 7 bases, with 11 bases between. CDR3 amino acids: CASSPKIFGELFF. The DNA of the CDR3 is TGTGCCAGCAGCCCGAAAATTTTCGGGGAGCTGTTTTTT.

This chain uses TRBV5-1 with TRBJ1-4; D not resolved. V dropped 4 bases and J dropped 1 base, with 14 bases sitting between them. Looked up from germline, CDR1 is SGHRS and CDR2 is YFSETQ. The CDR3 is 16 amino acids. CDR3 amino acids: CASSPDLGVTNEKLFF. CDR3 DNA sequence: TGCGCCAGCAGCCCGGACCTTGGTGTAACTAATGAAAAACTGTTTTTT.

The rearrangement links TRBV5-1 to TRBJ2-5, with TRBD1 matching 9 bases. This CDR3 has 14 residues. From germline, CDR1 is SGHRS and CDR2 YFSETQ. V lost 4 bases and J lost 3; bases outside the gene matches: 4. The CDR3 is CASSHGDREETQYF. The CDR3 coding sequence is TGCGCCAGCAGCCACGGGGACAGGGAAGAGACCCAGTACTTC.

This clone was detected only a few times. The V call is TRBV11-2, the J call TRBJ2-7; 13 positions match TRBD2. The V and J ends lost 5 bases and 3 bases, in that order; junction bases with no gene match: 4. This CDR3 is built from 15 residues. The germline gives CDR1 SGHAT, CDR2 FQNNGV. Here the CDR3 reads CASSRTSGRDYEQYF. CDR3 nucleotides: TGTGCCAGCAGCAGAACTAGCGGGAGGGACTACGAGCAGTACTTC.

The CDR3 DNA is TGTGCCAGCAGCCTTTACAGGGGAGAGACCCAGTACTTC. Translating it yields CASSLYRGETQYF. V and J are TRBV4-2 and TRBJ2-5, with TRBD1 identical over 7 bases. Per germline, CDR1 LGHNA and CDR2 YNFKEQ. The CDR3 is 13 residues long. V gave up 4 bases and J gave up 4 bases; unmatched junction bases: 3.

The rearrangement joins TRBV7-9 to TRBJ2-1; perhaps TRBD2 as D (5 bases). Trimming took off 7 bases at V and 9 bases at J, with 16 bases between the two ends. This CDR3 comprises 13 residues. Per the germline V gene, CDR1 is SEHNR and CDR2 is FQNEAQ (reference sequence). The CDR3 DNA follows: TGTGCCAGCAACCCCAGCGGACCATCTGAGCAGTTCTTC. This encodes CASNPSGPSEQFF.

This chain links TRBV6-5 with TRBJ1-1, with D hard to call. This CDR3 region has 15 residues. CDR1 is MNHEY, CDR2 SVGAGI, per germline. The V gene lost 1 base and the J gene lost 1 base, with 10 bases spanning the gap. The CDR3 DNA sequence: TGTGCCAGCAGTTACTTCCCAGTGACGAACACTGAAGCTTTCTTT. Translation: CASSYFPVTNTEAFF.

The chain carries TRBV6-1 and TRBJ2-7; 9 bases match TRBD2. The CDR3 runs 13 residues. CDR1 and CDR2 (germline): MNHNS, SASEGT. V dropped 8 bases and J dropped 6; count of bases not matched to a gene: 8. Here the CDR3 DNA reads TGTGCCAGCGCGGAAGCGGGAGGTTTCGAGCAGTACTTC. It encodes CASAEAGGFEQYF.